Listed here are 24 T cell receptor beta chains from one sample, sequenced in a study of T-cell memory formation after mild COVID-19. TCRdb re-called the 5' RACE reads through MiXCR, storing one row per CDR3 protein. This sample carries some 40,000 distinct CDR3 sequences, under 7.5% of them seen once, and the ten largest clones take 1.4% to 1.5%. The specimen sequenced was PBMCs or a T cell subset sorted from them (not recorded which). These receptors were collected from a man aged 18 to 29 who had mild COVID-19 (a few samples of this study predate the infection). Cell type and time point are not known.

The chain uses TRBV9 and TRBJ1-5; D remains unclear. Germline CDR1 is SGDLS and CDR2 is YYNGEE. V dropped 4 bases and J dropped 3 bases, with 14 bases sitting between them. The CDR3 is 15 residues long. The CDR3 sequence: CASSSSGGFNQPQHF. CDR3 coding DNA: TGTGCCAGCAGCTCTTCAGGAGGGTTCAATCAGCCCCAGCATTTT.

In its sample, this clonotype was seen many times. The chain is built from TRBV4-1 and TRBJ2-1; 9 bases line up with TRBD1. This CDR3 contains 16 residues. The trim removed 4 bases at V and 7 bases at J, leaving 11 bases unmatched. Per germline, CDR1 MGHRA and CDR2 YSYEKL. CDR3 bases: TGCGCCAGCAGCCGACTAGGGACAGGGATTGGGAATGAGCAGTTCTTC. Translation: CASSRLGTGIGNEQFF.

The genes are TRBV20-1 and TRBJ1-1, with D uncertain. The CDR3 has 11 residues. Germline V gene lookup returns CDR1 DFQATT and CDR2 SNEGSKA (reference sequence). V lost 6 bases and J 6 bases, leaving 11 bases between the germline ends. The DNA of the CDR3 is TGCAGTGCGCGGGCGTCCGCTGAAGCTTTCTTT. As protein: CSARASAEAFF.

This clonotype came up many times. This chain connects TRBV6-6 to TRBJ1-4, with 9 bases that match TRBD1. Germline CDR1 reads MNHNY; CDR2 reads SVGAGI (reference sequence). CDR3 size: 18 residues. The V segment lost 7 bases and the J segment 2 bases; nucleotides outside the gene matches: 14. CDR3: CASNGGTGGFGTNEKLFF. DNA for the CDR3: TGTGCCAGCAACGGGGGAACAGGGGGCTTCGGGACTAATGAAAAACTGTTTTTT.

The chain uses TRBV24-1 and TRBJ2-1; 8 bases line up with TRBD2. From germline, CDR1 is KGHDR and CDR2 SFDVKD. V gave up 4 bases and J gave up 4 bases; unmatched junction bases: 8. This CDR3 is 16 amino acids long. The chain's CDR3 is CATSDVSGGPYNEQFF. The CDR3 nucleotides are TGTGCCACCAGTGACGTTTCGGGGGGGCCTTACAATGAGCAGTTCTTC.

This clonotype appeared many times. The chain is built from TRBV4-3 and TRBJ2-1; D perhaps matches TRBD2 (5 bases). The CDR3 runs 15 residues. In germline, CDR1 is LGHNA, CDR2 YSLEER. V was cut by 4 bases and J by 0 bases, with 10 bases left in between. The CDR3 region is CASSPGSSSYNEQFF. The CDR3 DNA reads as TGCGCCAGCAGCCCGGGGTCGAGCTCCTACAATGAGCAGTTCTTC.

V usage is TRBV12-5 and J usage is TRBJ1-1; maybe TRBD1 (5 bases). Germline V gene lookup returns CDR1 LGHNT and CDR2 FRNRAP. The CDR3 loop spans 14 amino acids. V gave up 4 bases and J gave up 3 bases, with 12 bases separating them. Here the CDR3 DNA reads TGTGCTAGTGGTTGCAGGGACTGCGACACTGAAGCTTTCTTT. Protein product: CASGCRDCDTEAFF.

The chain links TRBV9 to TRBJ1-2; D unresolved. V gave up 0 bases and J gave up 2 bases, with 8 bases separating them. The length of the CDR3 is 14 residues. Germline V gene sequence: CDR1 SGDLS, CDR2 YYNGEE. CDR3 sequence reads: CASSVDPKNYGYTF. DNA for the CDR3: TGTGCCAGCAGCGTAGATCCGAAGAACTATGGCTACACCTTC.

V and J are TRBV7-2 and TRBJ2-1, with TRBD2 matching over 7 bases. Germline trimming cut 5 bases from V and 9 bases from J; bases unmatched to any gene: 16. Germline CDR1 reads SGHTA; CDR2 reads FQGNSA. The CDR3 contains 16 residues. The chain's CDR3 is CASSPHTGGVPLEQFF. The CDR3 nucleotides read TGTGCCAGCAGCCCACATACTGGGGGGGTTCCTCTTGAGCAGTTCTTC.

J is TRBJ2-7 and V is TRBV4-3; 7 positions agree with TRBD1. Germline CDR1 and CDR2: LGHNA and YSLEER. The junction had 8 bases not matched to a gene; V was cut back by 0 bases and J by 3 bases. This CDR3 spans 16 amino acids. CDR3 region: CASSQDRDSSRYEQYF. The CDR3 coding sequence is TGCGCCAGCAGCCAAGATAGGGACAGCTCACGCTACGAGCAGTACTTC.

There are a few counts of this clonotype. This chain joins TRBV5-1 and TRBJ2-7; no clear D. Trimming removed 4 bases at V and 3 bases at J, with 11 bases between. Germline CDR1 is SGHRS and CDR2 is YFSETQ. The CDR3 covers 13 residues. This CDR3 is CASSLHGFYEQYF. CDR3 coding DNA: TGCGCCAGCAGCCTCCATGGGTTCTACGAGCAGTACTTC.

The chain employs TRBV11-2 and TRBJ1-2, with 10 bases matching TRBD1. Germline CDR1 SGHAT, CDR2 FQNNGV. The V and J ends lost 0 bases and 4 bases, in that order; junction bases with no gene match: 5. The CDR3 sequence is 16 residues long. The CDR3 bases are TGTGCCAGCAGCTTAGATGGGGGGACAGGGGCCTATGGCTACACCTTC. Translation: CASSLDGGTGAYGYTF.

This clonotype was found a few times. The rearrangement joins TRBV4-1 to TRBJ1-2; TRBD1 agrees at 12 bases. This CDR3 has 16 residues. The V segment lost 2 bases and the J segment 8 bases; nucleotides outside the gene matches: 9. Germline CDR1 reads MGHRA; CDR2 reads YSYEKL. In DNA form, the CDR3 reads TGCGCCAGCAGCCAACAAGGGACAGGGGGCCAAGGAGGCTACACCTTC. This gives the protein CASSQQGTGGQGGYTF.

The chain employs TRBV7-9 and TRBJ2-1; TRBD1 might be the D (5 bases). Germline V gives CDR1 SEHNR, CDR2 FQNEAQ (reference sequence). V lost 0 bases to trimming and J lost 6 bases, with 15 bases between them. This CDR3 contains 16 residues. Here the CDR3 reads CASSLASQGLGNEQFF. DNA of the CDR3: TGTGCCAGCAGCTTAGCGTCGCAGGGTTTAGGCAATGAGCAGTTCTTC.

This clonotype was found many times. This chain uses TRBV6-2 or TRBV6-3 with TRBJ2-7, with TRBD1 matching over 10 bases. Germline assignment: CDR1 MNHEY and CDR2 SVGEGT. The CDR3 spans 14 residues. V dropped 10 bases and J dropped 2; count of bases not matched to a gene: 8. This chain's CDR3 is CATIRDRGTYEQYV. For the CDR3, the DNA is TGTGCCACCATCCGGGACAGGGGAACCTACGAGCAGTACGTC.

This clonotype was detected ten times or more. J is TRBJ1-1 and V is TRBV5-1; D is ambiguous. The CDR3 has 16 amino acids. V lost 0 bases, J lost 0 bases, and 12 bases lay in between. Germline values: CDR1 SGHRS, CDR2 YFSETQ. The CDR3 is CASSLDRRLMNTEAFF. The CDR3 nucleotides are TGCGCCAGCAGCTTGGACCGCAGATTGATGAACACTGAAGCTTTCTTT.

This clonotype came up a few times. The chain employs TRBV7-2 and TRBJ1-5, with D hard to call. This CDR3 region has 13 residues. Deletions cut 5 bases from V and 2 bases from J, with 7 bases between. Per germline, CDR1 SGHTA and CDR2 FQGNSA. CDR3 nucleotides: TGTGCCAGCAGCCCCCGAGGCAATCAGCCCCAGCATTTT. Translation gives CASSPRGNQPQHF.

At least ten counts were recorded for this clonotype. This rearrangement joins TRBV7-2 to TRBJ2-1, with 7 bases fitting TRBD2. V dropped 4 bases and J dropped 7; count of bases not matched to a gene: 4. The CDR3 is 13 amino acids. Germline V CDR1 and CDR2: SGHTA, FQGNSA. The CDR3 bases are TGTGCCAGCAGCTGGGAGGGGAGGAATGAGCAGTTCTTC. It yields the protein CASSWEGRNEQFF. The full variable domain, with the rest looked up from reference TRBV7-2 and TRBJ2-1, is GAGVSQSPSNKVTEKGKDVELRCDPISGHTALYWYRQSLGQGLEFLIYFQGNSAPDKSGLPSDRFSAERTGGSVSTLTIQRTQQEDSAVYLCASSWEGRNEQFFGPGTRLTVL.

The table lists this clonotype with many counts. The chain has TRBV5-1 and TRBJ2-1, with 14 bases fitting TRBD2. Germline V gives CDR1 SGHRS, CDR2 YFSETQ. The junction had 5 bases not matched to a gene; V was cut back by 4 bases and J by 8 bases. The CDR3 is 15 residues long. CDR3 nucleotide sequence: TGCGCCAGCAGCCCGGGACTAGCGGGGGTGGATGAGCAGTTCTTC. Translation: CASSPGLAGVDEQFF.

This clonotype has just a few counts. The rearrangement joins TRBV7-2 to TRBJ2-6, with TRBD2 as a possible D gene (6 bases). Trimming removed 4 bases at V and 3 bases at J, with 13 bases between. This CDR3 has 16 residues. The germline V gene has CDR1 SGHTA and CDR2 FQGNSA. The CDR3 protein is CASSSGLHLGANVLTF. The DNA of the CDR3 is TGTGCCAGCAGCTCGGGACTCCACCTTGGGGCCAACGTCCTGACTTTC.

This clonotype has just a few counts. The CDR3 DNA is TGTGCCAGCCTCGACCGGATTACAGGGGAGACCCAGTACTTC. The encoded protein is CASLDRITGETQYF. The chain has TRBV25-1 and TRBJ2-5, with TRBD1 as a possible D gene (6 bases). The CDR3 runs 14 residues. V was trimmed by 8 bases and J by 5 bases, leaving 18 bases between them. Germline V gene sequence: CDR1 MGHDK, CDR2 SYGVNS.

This rearrangement joins TRBV5-1 to TRBJ2-2; D unresolved. The CDR3 length is 15 residues. Germline CDR1 is SGHRS and CDR2 is YFSETQ. Trimming removed 0 bases from V and 2 bases from J, with 8 bases in between. For the CDR3, the DNA is TGCGCCAGCAGCTTGGTATCGGGTAACACCGGGGAGCTGTTTTTT. It yields the protein CASSLVSGNTGELFF.

In its sample, this clonotype was seen a few times. The chain employs TRBV29-1 and TRBJ2-5; TRBD1 matches at 10 bases. Germline V lookup: CDR1 SQVTM, CDR2 ANQGSEA. Unmatched junction bases numbered 7, after V lost 5 bases and J lost 4 bases. The CDR3 is made up of 14 amino acids. CDR3 sequence reads: CSVTGTGAVETQYF. CDR3 nucleotides: TGCAGCGTTACCGGGACAGGGGCTGTAGAGACCCAGTACTTC.

This clonotype occurred a few times. The V and J genes are TRBV20-1 and TRBJ2-5, with D possibly TRBD2 on 5 matching bases. CDR1 and CDR2 from the germline V gene are DFQATT and SNEGSKA (reference sequence). The CDR3 runs 13 residues. V lost 3 bases and J lost 9, with 17 bases in between. The DNA of the CDR3 is TGCAGTGCTAGTTTCCTCGCGGGTGCGGCCCAGTACTTC. Its protein is CSASFLAGAAQYF.